The 29 T cell receptor beta chains below all came from one sample that was sequenced in a study of T-cell reconstitution after alpha-beta-depleted transplantation in children. Preparation of the TCRbeta library used unique molecular identifiers. Via MiXCR, TCRdb re-called the PCR reads, giving one row per CDR3 protein. The sample contains about 640,000 distinct CDR3 sequences, 13% of which appear only once. The source material was PBMCs, mostly from graft donor cells, sampled 360 days after TCRalphabeta/CD19-depleted stem cell transplant. These receptor sequences come from a male patient younger than 18 who had a stem cell transplant for acute myeloid leukemia, so the T cells may come from the graft donor.

The chain joins TRBV20-1 to TRBJ2-1, with 7 bases identical to TRBD1. The CDR3 is 18 amino acids. The J segment lost 0 bases and the V segment lost 0 bases, leaving 11 bases of the junction unmatched. Germline loops: CDR1 DFQATT, CDR2 SNEGSKA (reference sequence). CDR3 loop: CSARDPRGPLNSYNEQFF. For the CDR3, the DNA is TGCAGTGCTAGAGATCCGAGGGGGCCCCTCAACTCCTACAATGAGCAGTTCTTC.

This rearrangement joins TRBV28 to TRBJ1-6; D gene ambiguous. This CDR3 is built from 15 residues. The V end was cut by 6 bases, the J end by 4 bases, with 13 bases between. CDR1 is MDHEN and CDR2 is SYDVKM in the germline V gene. CDR3 in amino acids: CASRKRRTYNSPLHF. CDR3 nucleotides: TGTGCCAGCAGAAAACGGAGAACTTATAATTCACCCCTCCACTTT.

This clonotype occurred a few times. The gene calls are TRBV20-1 and TRBJ2-1, with D possibly matching TRBD1 (6 bases). V was trimmed by 6 bases and J by 7 bases, leaving 13 bases between them. The CDR3 extends over 12 amino acids. CDR1 DFQATT and CDR2 SNEGSKA come from the germline V gene (reference sequence). CDR3 residues: CSADPGTNEQFF. The CDR3 bases are TGCAGTGCCGACCCCGGGACAAATGAGCAGTTCTTC.

This clonotype occurred a few times. This chain joins TRBV5-5 and TRBJ2-2; D may be TRBD2 (6 bases). The CDR3 spans 16 residues. V was clipped by 6 bases and J by 0 bases, with 15 bases between them. Germline V gene lookup returns CDR1 SGHKS and CDR2 YYEKEE (reference sequence). The CDR3 reads CASTRLGPPNTGELFF. CDR3 in DNA: TGTGCCAGCACCCGACTAGGCCCTCCGAACACCGGGGAGCTGTTTTTT.

This clonotype was found many times. The chain uses TRBV28 and TRBJ2-7; the D is unclear. The CDR3 has 15 residues. The V end lost 2 bases, the J end lost 4 bases, and 15 bases lay between the germline ends. Per the germline V gene, CDR1 is MDHEN and CDR2 is SYDVKM. This CDR3 reads CASSLPMSGVYEQYF. Here the CDR3 DNA reads TGTGCCAGCAGTTTACCTATGTCTGGGGTATACGAGCAGTACTTC.

This clonotype was recorded a few times. V is TRBV7-2 and J is TRBJ2-1, with 7 bases lining up with TRBD2. Losses at the gene ends were 2 bases for V and 0 bases for J; bases not matched to a gene: 7. Germline V lookup: CDR1 SGHTA, CDR2 FQGNSA. The CDR3 length is 17 residues. The CDR3 loop reads CASSLPLGEGSYNEQFF. CDR3 nucleotide sequence: TGTGCCAGCAGCTTACCTCTGGGGGAGGGCTCCTACAATGAGCAGTTCTTC.

This clonotype was found many times. The rearrangement links TRBV20-1 to TRBJ2-7; D not certain. This CDR3 region has 13 residues. The germline CDR1 and CDR2 sequences are DFQATT and SNEGSKA (reference sequence). V gave up 0 bases and J gave up 2 bases, with 8 bases separating them. CDR3 residues: CSARETEPYEQYF. CDR3 bases: TGCAGTGCTAGAGAGACTGAACCCTACGAGCAGTACTTC.

This chain joins TRBV6-5 and TRBJ1-3; D not certain. CDR3 length equals 13 residues. Trimming took 0 bases from V and 16 from J, leaving 16 bases between them. Looked up from germline, CDR1 is MNHEY and CDR2 is SVGAGI. This chain's CDR3 is CASSYSRASLGYF. In DNA form, the CDR3 reads TGTGCCAGCAGTTACTCCCGCGCCTCATTGGGGTATTTT.

This clonotype was seen many times. The CDR3 nucleotides read TGCAGCGTTGCGGGGCACTCCCCGGAGCAGTTCTTC. Translated: CSVAGHSPEQFF. The chain carries TRBV29-1 and TRBJ2-1, with D perhaps being TRBD1 or TRBD2 (5 bases each). Germline CDR1 is SQVTM and CDR2 is ANQGSEA. V gave up 4 bases and J gave up 10 bases, with 14 bases separating them. This CDR3 region has 12 residues.

This clonotype was detected only a few times. The genes are TRBV6-5 and TRBJ2-3; the D gene is possibly TRBD2 (5 bases). V was cut by 0 bases and J by 2 bases, with 12 bases left in between. Germline lookup yields CDR1 MNHEY and CDR2 SVGAGI. The CDR3 is 16 residues long. CDR3 nucleotide sequence: TGTGCCAGCAGTTACTCATGGAGCGGCCTCACAGATACGCAGTATTTT. This gives the protein CASSYSWSGLTDTQYF.

The chain uses TRBV20-1 and TRBJ2-1; TRBD1 is a possible D gene (6 bases). The V and J ends lost 6 bases and 8 bases respectively, with 14 bases between them. Per the germline V gene, CDR1 is DFQATT and CDR2 is SNEGSKA (reference sequence). The CDR3 length is 12 residues. CDR3 nucleotide sequence: TGCAGTGCCAAAAGGGGGAAGGATGAGCAGTTCTTC. Protein sequence: CSAKRGKDEQFF.

CDR3 in amino acids: CASSTQGVNYGYTF. As DNA, the CDR3 is TGTGCCAGTAGTACCCAGGGGGTAAACTATGGCTACACCTTC. The chain links TRBV19 to TRBJ1-2, with 7 bases lining up with TRBD1. The CDR3 has 14 amino acids. The J segment lost 2 bases and the V segment lost 4 bases, leaving 4 bases of the junction unmatched. From germline, CDR1 is LNHDA and CDR2 SQIVND (reference sequence).

This clonotype was counted ten times or more. The chain has TRBV20-1 and TRBJ2-1; 7 bases agree with TRBD2. V trimming: 5 bases; J trimming: 4 bases; junction bases outside the gene matches: 11. CDR1 and CDR2 from the germline V gene are DFQATT and SNEGSKA (reference sequence). There are 15 residues in the CDR3. The CDR3 loop reads CSAPPGLAAYNEQFF. In DNA form, the CDR3 reads TGCAGTGCTCCGCCTGGGCTAGCGGCTTACAATGAGCAGTTCTTC.

The J gene is TRBJ2-6, the V gene TRBV6-1; a possible D gene is TRBD1 (5 bases). This CDR3 region has 19 residues. Looked up from germline, CDR1 is MNHNS and CDR2 is SASEGT. Trimming shortened V by 0 bases and J by 0 bases, and 15 bases separated the two germline ends. The CDR3 loop reads CASSEARGRARSGANVLTF. DNA for the CDR3: TGTGCCAGCAGTGAAGCTAGGGGCAGGGCGCGCTCTGGGGCCAACGTCCTGACTTTC.

The chain employs TRBV29-1 and TRBJ2-7, with 7 positions matching TRBD2. The CDR3 sequence is 14 residues long. CDR1 SQVTM and CDR2 ANQGSEA come from the germline V gene. V lost 6 bases to trimming and J lost 2 bases; unmatched junction nucleotides: 10. The CDR3 nucleotides are TGCAGCGTGGGAGGGACCGCGATTCCCTACGAGCAGTACTTC. It is translated as CSVGGTAIPYEQYF.

This clonotype was seen more than once but under ten times. This sequence joins TRBV4-2 and TRBJ2-1; D may match TRBD1 or TRBD2 (6 bases each). Germline V CDR1 and CDR2: LGHNA, YNFKEQ. V shed 4 bases and J shed 5 bases, with 18 bases lying between them. CDR3 length: 16 amino acids. In DNA, the CDR3 is TGTGCCAGCAGCCGGAGGGGGACACTTTCTAACAATGAGCAGTTCTTC. Encoded protein: CASSRRGTLSNNEQFF.

There are a few counts of this clonotype. This chain uses TRBV28 with TRBJ2-4, with TRBD2 identical over 10 bases. The CDR3 is 17 amino acids. With V trimmed by 9 bases and J by 1 base, 12 bases remained unmatched. CDR1 is MDHEN and CDR2 is SYDVKM in the germline V gene. The CDR3 protein is CASASGRGEWAKNIQYF. The CDR3, as DNA: TGTGCCAGTGCTAGCGGGAGAGGAGAGTGGGCCAAAAACATTCAGTACTTC. Supplemented by reference TRBV28 and TRBJ2-4, the full variable domain reads DVKVTQSSRYLVKRTGEKVFLECVQDMDHENMFWYRQDPGLGLRLIYFSYDVKMKEKGDIPEGYSVSREKKERFSLILESASTNQTSMYLCASASGRGEWAKNIQYFGAGTRLSVL.

There are a few counts of this clonotype. This sequence joins TRBV7-9 and TRBJ2-1, with TRBD2 identical over 9 bases. Germline V CDR1 and CDR2: SEHNR, FQNEAQ (reference sequence). V trimming: 5 bases; J trimming: 0 bases; junction bases outside the gene matches: 8. The CDR3 is 17 amino acids. The DNA for the CDR3 is TGTGCCAGCAGCCGAGGCAGGACTAGCGACTCCTACAATGAGCAGTTCTTC. Its translation is CASSRGRTSDSYNEQFF.

This clonotype appeared a few times. V usage is TRBV7-3 and J usage is TRBJ2-1; D perhaps matches TRBD1 (6 bases). Germline assignment: CDR1 SGHTA and CDR2 FQGTGA. Trimming removed 2 bases from V and 2 bases from J, with 10 bases in between. The CDR3 runs to 15 residues. DNA for the CDR3: TGTGCCAGCAGCTTATGGCAGGGGACCTACAATGAGCAGTTCTTC. Translating gives CASSLWQGTYNEQFF.

The chain has TRBV19 and TRBJ2-7; 12 bases match TRBD2. J lost 0 bases, V lost 5 bases, and 8 bases had no gene match. From germline, CDR1 is LNHDA and CDR2 SQIVND (reference sequence). The CDR3 sequence is 17 residues long. In DNA form, the CDR3 reads TGTGCCAGTAGTCAACTAGCGGGAGGTCACAGCTCCTACGAGCAGTACTTC. Its protein product is CASSQLAGGHSSYEQYF.

CDR3 loop: CASSPWTSGKPGETQYF. CDR3 coding DNA: TGTGCCAGCAGCCCTTGGACTAGCGGGAAGCCAGGGGAGACCCAGTACTTC. The genes are TRBV7-2 and TRBJ2-5, with 12 bases fitting TRBD2. Germline CDR1 SGHTA, CDR2 FQGNSA. The CDR3 is 17 amino acids. V trimming: 5 bases; J trimming: 5 bases; junction bases outside the gene matches: 12.

This clonotype was detected only a few times. The rearrangement joins TRBV7-2 to TRBJ2-7, with D hard to call. V was pared by 1 base and J by 1 base, with 11 bases between. Germline loops: CDR1 SGHTA, CDR2 FQGNSA. CDR3 length: 15 residues. The CDR3 bases are TGTGCCAGCAGCTTAGTGGATGGCGCTTCCTACGAGCAGTACGTC. Protein product: CASSLVDGASYEQYV.

This chain's CDR3 is CAISEGTSGIWYEQYF. The CDR3 nucleotides read TGTGCCATCAGTGAGGGGACTAGCGGGATCTGGTACGAGCAGTACTTC. The chain joins TRBV10-3 to TRBJ2-7, with 13 bases matching TRBD2. Germline V CDR1 and CDR2: ENHRY, SYGVKD. The trim removed 2 bases at V and 4 bases at J, leaving 5 bases unmatched. This CDR3 is 16 amino acids long.

This clonotype was observed a few times. This rearrangement joins TRBV24-1 to TRBJ2-4; TRBD2 matches 9 bases. V lost 4 bases and J lost 5; bases outside the gene matches: 8. The CDR3 runs 16 residues. Looked up from germline, CDR1 is KGHDR and CDR2 is SFDVKD. The CDR3 sequence is CATSDPQAGGENIQYF. As DNA, the CDR3 is TGTGCCACCAGTGACCCCCAGGCGGGGGGGGAAAACATTCAGTACTTC.

CDR3 amino acids: CASRSRSSYEQYF. CDR3 coding DNA: TGTGCCAGCAGATCTAGGAGTTCCTACGAGCAGTACTTC. The chain employs TRBV7-9 and TRBJ2-7; D is unclear. This CDR3 is built from 13 residues. Germline values: CDR1 SEHNR, CDR2 FQNEAQ (reference sequence). V was clipped by 6 bases and J by 1 base, with 10 bases between them.

There are a few counts of this clonotype. The V and J genes are TRBV21-1 and TRBJ2-1; the table's D call, TRBD1, has no DNA check behind it. TRBV21-1 is tagged as a pseudogene. The CDR3 spans 14 residues. The chain's CDR3 is CASSNSRQGVKKFF. The CDR3 DNA reads as TGTGCCAGCAGCAATTCTCGACAGGGGGTAAAGAAATTCTTC.

V and J are TRBV29-1 and TRBJ1-1; D unclear. This CDR3 region has 15 residues. Germline V gene data show CDR1 as SQVTM and CDR2 as ANQGSEA. V shed 7 bases and J shed 4 bases, with 22 bases lying between them. CDR3 loop: CSGASLGNQLTEAFF. DNA of the CDR3: TGCAGCGGGGCCAGTCTGGGGAACCAACTCACTGAAGCTTTCTTT.

This clonotype was seen many times. The genes are TRBV15 and TRBJ2-5, with TRBD2 as a possible D gene (6 bases). The ends were cut back, 0 bases at V and 2 bases at J, with 16 bases in the middle. The germline V gene has CDR1 LNHNV and CDR2 YYDKDF (reference sequence). The CDR3 consists of 17 residues. In nucleotides, the CDR3 is TGTGCCACCAGCAGAGATCTGGCTAGCGTAAATCAAGAGACCCAGTACTTC. As protein: CATSRDLASVNQETQYF.

This clonotype was detected a few times. Here the CDR3 reads CSVEILDRGNYEQYF. CDR3 nucleotides: TGCAGCGTTGAGATCCTGGACAGGGGCAACTACGAGCAGTACTTC. This chain uses TRBV29-1 with TRBJ2-7; TRBD1 matches at 9 bases. The CDR3 is 15 residues long. Germline values: CDR1 SQVTM, CDR2 ANQGSEA. The V and J ends lost 3 bases and 3 bases, in that order; junction bases with no gene match: 9.